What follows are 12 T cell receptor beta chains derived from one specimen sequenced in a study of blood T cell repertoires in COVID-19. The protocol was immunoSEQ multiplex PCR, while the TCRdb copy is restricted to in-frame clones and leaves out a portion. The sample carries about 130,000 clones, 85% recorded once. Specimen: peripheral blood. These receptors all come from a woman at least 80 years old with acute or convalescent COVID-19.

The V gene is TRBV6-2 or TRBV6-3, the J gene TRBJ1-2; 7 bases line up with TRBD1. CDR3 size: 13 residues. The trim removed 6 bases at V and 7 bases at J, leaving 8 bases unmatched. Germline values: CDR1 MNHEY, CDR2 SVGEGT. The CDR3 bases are TGTGCCAGCAGCCCGCAGGGGGTTTTTGGCTACACCTTC. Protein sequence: CASSPQGVFGYTF.

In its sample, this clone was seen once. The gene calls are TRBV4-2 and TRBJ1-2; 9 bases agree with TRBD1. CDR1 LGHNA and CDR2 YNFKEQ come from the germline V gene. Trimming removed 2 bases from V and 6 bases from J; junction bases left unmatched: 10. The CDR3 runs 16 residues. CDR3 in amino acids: CASSQLTGGQRDGYTF. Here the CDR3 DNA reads TGTGCCAGCAGCCAATTAACAGGGGGCCAGAGAGATGGCTACACCTTC.

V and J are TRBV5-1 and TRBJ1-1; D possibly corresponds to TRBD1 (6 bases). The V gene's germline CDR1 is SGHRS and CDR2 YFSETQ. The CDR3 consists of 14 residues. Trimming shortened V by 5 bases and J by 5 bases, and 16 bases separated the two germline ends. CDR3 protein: CASSSGEIYTEAFF. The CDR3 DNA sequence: TGCGCCAGCAGTTCAGGGGAGATATATACTGAAGCTTTCTTT.

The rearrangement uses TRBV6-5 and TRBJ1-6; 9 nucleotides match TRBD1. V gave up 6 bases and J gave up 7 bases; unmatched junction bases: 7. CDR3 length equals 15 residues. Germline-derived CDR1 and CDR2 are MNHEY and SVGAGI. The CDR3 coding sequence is TGTGCCAGCAGCTCCGGGACAGGGAGAAATTCACCCCTCCACTTT. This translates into CASSSGTGRNSPLHF.

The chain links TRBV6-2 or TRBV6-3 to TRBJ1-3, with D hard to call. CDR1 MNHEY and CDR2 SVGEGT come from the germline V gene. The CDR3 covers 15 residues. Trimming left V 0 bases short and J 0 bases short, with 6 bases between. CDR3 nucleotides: TGTGCCAGCAGTTACTCTATGAGCTCTGGAAACACCATATATTTT. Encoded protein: CASSYSMSSGNTIYF.

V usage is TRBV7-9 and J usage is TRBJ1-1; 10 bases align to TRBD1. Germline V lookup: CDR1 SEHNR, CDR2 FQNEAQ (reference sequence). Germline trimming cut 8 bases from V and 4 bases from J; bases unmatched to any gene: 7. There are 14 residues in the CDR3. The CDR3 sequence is CASESGTGVTEAFF. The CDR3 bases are TGTGCCAGCGAATCCGGGACAGGGGTCACTGAAGCTTTCTTT.

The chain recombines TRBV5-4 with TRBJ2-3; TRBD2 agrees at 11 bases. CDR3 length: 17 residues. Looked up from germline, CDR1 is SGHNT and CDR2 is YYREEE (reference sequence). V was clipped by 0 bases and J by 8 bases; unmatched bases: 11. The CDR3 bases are TGTGCCAGCAGCTTGGGAGCTGTAGCGGGGGGGCCGGGTACGCAGTATTTT. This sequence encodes CASSLGAVAGGPGTQYF. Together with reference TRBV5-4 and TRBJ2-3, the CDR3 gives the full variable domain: ETGVTQSPTHLIKTRGQQVTLRCSSQSGHNTVSWYQQALGQGPQFIFQYYREEENGRGNFPPRFSGLQFPNYSSELNVNALELDDSALYLCASSLGAVAGGPGTQYFGPGTRLTVL.

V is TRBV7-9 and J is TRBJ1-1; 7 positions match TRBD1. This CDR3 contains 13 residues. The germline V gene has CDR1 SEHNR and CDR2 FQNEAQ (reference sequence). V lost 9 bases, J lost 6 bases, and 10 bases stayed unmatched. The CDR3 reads CASMTGRKAEAFF. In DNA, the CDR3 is TGTGCCAGTATGACAGGGAGAAAAGCTGAAGCTTTCTTT.

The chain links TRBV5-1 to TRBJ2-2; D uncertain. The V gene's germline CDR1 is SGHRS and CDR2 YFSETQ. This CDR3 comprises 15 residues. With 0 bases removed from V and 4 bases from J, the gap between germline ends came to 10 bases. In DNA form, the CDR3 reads TGCGCCAGCAGCTTGGCGGCCACGGGCACCGGGGAGCTGTTTTTT. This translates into CASSLAATGTGELFF.

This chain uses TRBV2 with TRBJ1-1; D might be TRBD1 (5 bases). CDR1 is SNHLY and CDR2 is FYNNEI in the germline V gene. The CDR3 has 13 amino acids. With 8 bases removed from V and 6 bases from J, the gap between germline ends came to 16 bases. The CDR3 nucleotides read TGTGCCAGCGGGGTATTAGGGGACTCTGAAGCTTTCTTT. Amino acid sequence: CASGVLGDSEAFF. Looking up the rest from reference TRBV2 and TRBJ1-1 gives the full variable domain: EPEVTQTPSHQVTQMGQEVILRCVPISNHLYFYWYRQILGQKVEFLVSFYNNEISEKSEIFDDQFSVERPDGSNFTLKIRSTKLEDSAMYFCASGVLGDSEAFFGQGTRLTVV.

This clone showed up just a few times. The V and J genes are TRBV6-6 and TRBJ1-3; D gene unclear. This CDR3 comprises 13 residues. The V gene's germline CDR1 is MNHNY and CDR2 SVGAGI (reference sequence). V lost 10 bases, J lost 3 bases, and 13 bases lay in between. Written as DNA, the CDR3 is TGTGCCACCGGACTTTTAAGTGGAAACACCATATATTTT. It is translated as CATGLLSGNTIYF.

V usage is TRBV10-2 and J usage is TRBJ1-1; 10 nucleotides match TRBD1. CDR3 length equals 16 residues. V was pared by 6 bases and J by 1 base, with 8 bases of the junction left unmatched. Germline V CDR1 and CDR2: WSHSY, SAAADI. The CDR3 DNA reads TGCGCCAGCAGATCAAGACAGGGGGCGTGGAACACTGAAGCTTTCTTT. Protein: CASRSRQGAWNTEAFF.